This entry features one TCR beta chain sequence. What it binds is not known. Only in-frame clones appear in the TCRdb table, and some are missing; sequencing was by immunoSEQ multiplex PCR. In the table there are about 150,000 clones, approximately 90% of which are singletons. CDR3 length: 16 amino acids. V lost 6 bases to trimming and J lost 4 bases, with 18 bases between them. CDR1 and CDR2 from the germline V gene are MNHNY and SVGAGI (reference sequence). This entry comes from a study of T cell responses to AZD1222 COVID-19 vaccine. The study's findings and limits: Repertoire sampling was restricted to post-peak T cell response timepoints. In the spike-specific TCR repertoire, nearly half reportedly target unmutated variant regions.

This clonotype was sampled from an adult in good health. The chain links TRBV6-6 to TRBJ1-4, with a tentative D call TRBD1 (6 bases). The specimen comprised peripheral blood, sampled on day 0 of MenACWY control vaccination. DNA for the CDR3: TGTGCCAGCAGATTCGGGAACAGGGACTATAATGAAAAACTGTTTTTT. Translating gives CASRFGNRDYNEKLFF.